This T cell receptor (beta chain) was recorded in a study of neurological immune-mediated disorders. Germline CDR1 and CDR2: SGHRS and YFSETQ. This CDR3 contains 14 residues. In its sample, this clonotype was seen once. Its antigen is undetermined. The junction departs from germline at one end; a sequencing error may be responsible. cDNA synthesis was performed by 5'RACE with 10-nucleotide random UMIs. Via MiXCR, TCRdb re-called the 5' RACE reads, giving one row per CDR3 protein. The sample has 53,000 or so distinct CDR3 sequences, 12% seen once. Stored at -80 C, 2 million PBMCs were the source of the unsorted libraries. Study findings and constraints: The most TCR clonal expansion was seen in HTLV-1-associated myelopathy, and the least was seen in multiple sclerosis, which fell below healthy controls. CDR3 amino acid sequences of expanded clones were not shared across subjects, a result suggesting private repertoires in all groups.

The chain recombines TRBV5-1 with TRBJ2-5; unclear D gene. The receptor comes from a woman aged 55-70 years with HTLV-1-associated myelopathy (HAM/TSP). The sequenced sample was PBMCs. CDR3 bases: TGTACCAGCAGCTCAGCCGACGGTGCAGAGACCCAGTACTTC. This codes for CTSSSADGAETQYF. Supplemented by reference TRBV5-1 and TRBJ2-5, the full variable domain reads KAGVTQTPRYLIKTRGQQVTLSCSPISGHRSVSWYQQTPGQGLQFLFEYFSETQRNKGNFPGRFSGRQFSNSRSEMNVSTLELGDSALYLCTSSSADGAETQYFGPGTRLLVL.